Each of the 22 T cell receptor beta chains below was sequenced from the same sample in a study of blood T cell repertoires in COVID-19. Method: immunoSEQ multiplex PCR; TCRdb's copy keeps in-frame clones and lacks some. The sample records about 15,000 clones, 70% to 90% being singletons. The sample consisted of peripheral blood. The source of these receptors is a man aged 65-85 years in a cohort sampled during active COVID-19.

V gene TRBV28 combines with J gene TRBJ1-5; TRBD1 might be the D (6 bases). V was cut by 6 bases and J by 6 bases, with 15 bases left in between. This CDR3 comprises 14 residues. CDR1 MDHEN and CDR2 SYDVKM come from the germline V gene. The CDR3 DNA reads TGTGCCAGCAGCGGGTACAGGGTTGCTCAGCCCCAGCATTTT. Translating gives CASSGYRVAQPQHF.

This rearrangement joins TRBV24-1 to TRBJ2-3; 14 bases map to TRBD2. Germline trimming cut 4 bases from V and 0 bases from J; bases unmatched to any gene: 5. The V gene's germline CDR1 is KGHDR and CDR2 SFDVKD. The CDR3 is 18 residues long. In nucleotides, the CDR3 is TGTGCCACCAGTGACCCGGGACTAGCGGGAGTCAGCACAGATACGCAGTATTTT. The encoded protein is CATSDPGLAGVSTDTQYF.

The gene calls are TRBV27 and TRBJ1-6; the match to TRBD1 covers 8 bases. The germline V gene has CDR1 MNHEY and CDR2 SMNVEV (reference sequence). The CDR3 totals 17 residues. The ends lost 1 base at V and 5 bases at J; junction bases unmatched: 7. For the CDR3, the DNA is TGTGCCAGCAGTTTATGGGCCAGGGGGCGGGATAATTCACCCCTCCACTTT. As protein: CASSLWARGRDNSPLHF.

The V and J genes are TRBV11-1 and TRBJ1-6; weak D call: TRBD1 (5 bases). CDR1 is SGHAT, CDR2 FQDESV, per germline (reference sequence). The V end lost 3 bases, the J end lost 7 bases, and 10 bases lay between the germline ends. The CDR3 is made up of 14 amino acids. The CDR3 nucleotides are TGTGCCAGCAGCTTTTCAGGGAAAAATTCACCCCTCCACTTT. It encodes CASSFSGKNSPLHF.

This clone occurred once. This chain links TRBV11-1 with TRBJ1-1; unclear D gene. The CDR3 runs to 13 residues. Trimming took off 3 bases at V and 7 bases at J, with 12 bases between the two ends. Germline assignment: CDR1 SGHAT and CDR2 FQDESV (reference sequence). The CDR3 region is CASSFGRTYEAFF. The DNA for the CDR3 is TGTGCCAGCAGCTTTGGGCGAACCTATGAAGCTTTCTTT.

The gene calls are TRBV7-9 and TRBJ1-3; no firm D call. V was clipped by 5 bases and J by 8 bases, with 10 bases between them. Germline lookup yields CDR1 SEHNR and CDR2 FQNEAQ (reference sequence). CDR3 length: 12 amino acids. In DNA form, the CDR3 reads TGTGCCAGCAGCCCGGAGTCGTACACCATATATTTT. Translation: CASSPESYTIYF.

J is TRBJ2-6 and V is TRBV7-2; 7 bases map to TRBD2. This CDR3 spans 18 amino acids. Germline CDR1 and CDR2: SGHTA and FQGNSA. V was pared by 6 bases and J by 0 bases, with 11 bases of the junction left unmatched. The CDR3 sequence is CASSTRWGLSSGANVLTF. CDR3 DNA: TGTGCCAGCAGTACCAGGTGGGGACTAAGCTCTGGGGCCAACGTCCTGACTTTC.

The rearrangement links TRBV7-2 to TRBJ2-7, with D possibly being TRBD1 (5 bases). The CDR3 extends over 15 amino acids. V lost 2 bases to trimming and J lost 5 bases, with 16 bases between them. Looked up from germline, CDR1 is SGHTA and CDR2 is FQGNSA. CDR3 DNA sequence: TGTGCCAGCAGCTTACTGGTTCGGCAGGGTCACGAGCAGTACTTC. As protein: CASSLLVRQGHEQYF.

The rearrangement joins TRBV29-1 to TRBJ2-2, with 7 nucleotides matching TRBD2. The V gene end was trimmed by 4 bases and the J gene end by 3 bases; junction bases not matched to a gene: 5. Germline values: CDR1 SQVTM, CDR2 ANQGSEA. This CDR3 has 14 amino acids. The CDR3: CSVVGLADTGELFF. CDR3 DNA: TGCAGCGTTGTTGGGCTAGCGGACACCGGGGAGCTGTTTTTT.

V and J are TRBV5-4 and TRBJ2-7, with D possibly being TRBD2 (6 bases). Per the germline V gene, CDR1 is SGHNT and CDR2 is YYREEE (reference sequence). Trimming took off 4 bases at V and 9 bases at J, with 26 bases between the two ends. The CDR3 is made up of 16 amino acids. The DNA of the CDR3 is TGTGCCAGCAGCCCGGGGGTAACGGCAGGAGTAATCGGGCAGTACTTC. It translates to CASSPGVTAGVIGQYF.

The chain carries TRBV12-5 and TRBJ2-2; D possibly corresponds to TRBD2 (5 bases). The CDR3 is 12 residues long. V was pared by 8 bases and J by 11 bases, with 15 bases between. The germline V gene has CDR1 LGHNT and CDR2 FRNRAP. The CDR3 coding sequence is TGTGCTAGTATGGGGAGCGCAGGCGAGCTGTTTTTT. It codes for CASMGSAGELFF.

This sequence joins TRBV6-1 and TRBJ1-4; 9 bases are a match to TRBD1. With V trimmed by 3 bases and J by 6 bases, 2 bases remained unmatched. Germline CDR1 is MNHNS and CDR2 is SASEGT. The CDR3 length is 14 residues. CDR3 DNA sequence: TGTGCCAGCAGTGACCGGGACAGGGATGAAAAACTGTTTTTT. Translated: CASSDRDRDEKLFF.

This clone showed up just once. V usage is TRBV7-9 and J usage is TRBJ2-1; 9 bases are a match to TRBD2. The germline gives CDR1 SEHNR, CDR2 FQNEAQ (reference sequence). Trimming removed 5 bases from V and 7 bases from J; junction bases left unmatched: 9. The CDR3 covers 15 residues. The CDR3 bases are TGTGCCAGCAGCGTCATAGCGGGAGCAGGGAATGAGCAGTTCTTC. It translates to CASSVIAGAGNEQFF.

The chain couples TRBV19 to TRBJ2-5; 14 nucleotides line up with TRBD2. Germline V CDR1 and CDR2: LNHDA, SQIVND (reference sequence). Trimming removed 7 bases from V and 4 bases from J; junction bases left unmatched: 11. This CDR3 contains 17 residues. CDR3: CASTPGLAGERGETQYF. The CDR3 DNA follows: TGTGCCAGTACCCCGGGACTAGCGGGAGAAAGGGGAGAGACCCAGTACTTC.

J is TRBJ2-5 and V is TRBV5-6; TRBD1 agrees at 8 bases. The length of the CDR3 is 14 residues. Per the germline V gene, CDR1 is SGHDT and CDR2 is YYEEEE. With 3 bases clipped from V and 3 bases from J, the junction kept 4 bases outside the gene matches. The CDR3 region has the DNA TGTGCCAGCAGCTCCGTACAGGGGGAAGAGACCCAGTACTTC. Its protein product is CASSSVQGEETQYF.

The CDR3 is CASSLWRVSSYEQYF. In DNA form, the CDR3 reads TGTGCCAGCAGTTTATGGCGGGTGAGCTCCTACGAGCAGTACTTC. The genes are TRBV28 and TRBJ2-7, with D possibly TRBD2 on 5 matching bases. V was trimmed by 0 bases and J by 0 bases, leaving 9 bases between them. There are 15 residues in the CDR3. CDR1 is MDHEN and CDR2 is SYDVKM in the germline V gene.

The CDR3 sequence: CASSFVVIYTGELFF. CDR3 nucleotide sequence: TGTGCCAGCAGCTTTGTTGTAATCTACACCGGGGAGCTGTTTTTT. The chain combines TRBV7-9 with TRBJ2-2, with D unresolved. The CDR3 is made up of 15 amino acids. The germline gives CDR1 SEHNR, CDR2 FQNEAQ (reference sequence). Deletions cut 3 bases from V and 3 bases from J, with 11 bases between.

This clone was counted once. The chain is built from TRBV9 and TRBJ2-3; TRBD2 agrees at 10 bases. The CDR3 is made up of 15 amino acids. Trimming at V came to 6 bases and at J to 2 bases, leaving 6 bases not matched to a gene. From germline, CDR1 is SGDLS and CDR2 YYNGEE. The CDR3 loop is CASTFSGRVTDTQYF. Here the CDR3 DNA reads TGTGCCAGCACTTTCAGCGGGAGGGTCACAGATACGCAGTATTTT.

The V call is TRBV6-4, the J call TRBJ2-2; the match to TRBD2 covers 11 bases. Germline-derived CDR1 and CDR2 are MRHNA and SNTAGT. The V segment lost 6 bases and the J segment 4 bases; nucleotides outside the gene matches: 4. This CDR3 is 15 amino acids long. This CDR3 is CASSPLAGGTGELFF. DNA for the CDR3: TGTGCCAGCAGCCCCCTAGCGGGAGGCACCGGGGAGCTGTTTTTT.

The chain uses TRBV7-9 and TRBJ2-5, with 7 nucleotides matching TRBD1. The CDR3 totals 17 residues. Unmatched junction bases numbered 12, after V lost 3 bases and J lost 2 bases. Germline V lookup: CDR1 SEHNR, CDR2 FQNEAQ (reference sequence). The CDR3, as DNA: TGTGCCAGCAGCTTGGGATGGGACAGCCTGCAACAAGAGACCCAGTACTTC. The encoded protein is CASSLGWDSLQQETQYF. The full variable domain, completed using reference TRBV7-9 and TRBJ2-5, is DTGVSQNPRHKITKRGQNVTFRCDPISEHNRLYWYRQTLGQGPEFLTYFQNEAQLEKSRLLSDRFSAERPKGSFSTLEIQRTEQGDSAMYLCASSLGWDSLQQETQYFGPGTRLLVL.

The chain employs TRBV5-1 and TRBJ1-2; the D gene is possibly TRBD1 (5 bases). In germline, CDR1 is SGHRS, CDR2 YFSETQ. V was clipped by 4 bases and J by 2 bases, with 9 bases between them. CDR3 length: 13 residues. This CDR3 is CASSVDRNYGYTF. Here the CDR3 DNA reads TGCGCCAGCAGCGTCGACAGAAACTATGGCTACACCTTC.

This chain joins TRBV7-2 and TRBJ2-7; tentatively, D is TRBD2 (5 bases). This CDR3 region has 14 residues. CDR1 SGHTA and CDR2 FQGNSA come from the germline V gene. Trimming pared 5 bases from V and 2 bases from J, leaving 13 bases between. The DNA of the CDR3 is TGTGCCAGCAGCCCCCCTCCGGGGACCTACGAGCAGTACTTC. Its translation: CASSPPPGTYEQYF.